The 23 T cell receptor beta chains listed next were all sequenced from one sample in a study of CD8 T cells in ankylosing spondylitis (dated by TCRdb to 2016 to 2017). The protocol used for the library was 5' RACE. TCRdb records Illumina HiSeq 2500 as the sequencer. TCRdb reanalyzed the raw reads on its own, using fastp at Q25 for trimming and MiXCR for clone calling, and kept in-frame beta chains. Rows matching on CDR3 protein sequence are summarized as one entry with the most common DNA and genes. Recorded for this sample are 750,000 to 850,000 distinct CDR3 sequences; about 12% of them occurred a single time. Just over 0.5% of the sample rests with the top ten. Study-level results and caveats: A TCR beta motif of several highly homologous amino acid variants appeared characteristic of blood from ankylosing spondylitis patients.

Antigens of these TCRs are unknown. Sequencing input: blood, either unsorted or a sorted T cell fraction (not recorded which). The origin of the receptors is a male donor with ankylosing spondylitis.

This clonotype showed up just a few times. The chain carries TRBV6-2 or TRBV6-3 and TRBJ2-3; D gene unclear. Germline V gene lookup returns CDR1 MNHEY and CDR2 SVGEGT. This CDR3 region has 16 residues. Trimming took off 0 bases at V and 6 bases at J, with 16 bases between the two ends. CDR3 DNA: TGTGCCAGCAGTTACTCGAGACACCCTACCTTGGATACGCAGTATTTT. It codes for CASSYSRHPTLDTQYF.

This clonotype was counted at least ten times. The rearrangement links TRBV20-1 to TRBJ2-1; 12 nucleotides match TRBD2. V was pared by 6 bases and J by 7 bases, with 4 bases of the junction left unmatched. The CDR3 is 13 amino acids. Germline V lookup: CDR1 DFQATT, CDR2 SNEGSKA (reference sequence). The CDR3 coding sequence is TGCAGTGCCGGACTAGCGGGAAGGAATGAGCAGTTCTTC. Translated: CSAGLAGRNEQFF.

This clonotype was observed a few times. The chain recombines TRBV6-2 or TRBV6-3 with TRBJ1-1; maybe TRBD1 (5 bases). This CDR3 region has 16 residues. Trimming took off 6 bases at V and 1 base at J, with 18 bases between the two ends. In germline, CDR1 is MNHEY, CDR2 SVGEGT. As DNA, the CDR3 is TGTGCCAGCAGCCTAACCGTGAGGACATCGAACACTGAAGCTTTCTTT. Translation: CASSLTVRTSNTEAFF.

The V call is TRBV4-3, the J call TRBJ1-2; D might be TRBD1 (5 bases). CDR3 size: 14 residues. The germline V gene has CDR1 LGHNA and CDR2 YSLEER. V gave up 0 bases and J gave up 8 bases, with 13 bases separating them. CDR3 DNA: TGCGCCAGCAGCCAAGACTGGGGGACCCCCGGCTACACCTTC. It is translated as CASSQDWGTPGYTF.

This clonotype was seen at least ten times. J is TRBJ2-4 and V is TRBV2, with D perhaps matching TRBD2 (7 bases). The CDR3 spans 16 residues. The germline V gene encodes CDR1 SNHLY and CDR2 FYNNEI. V lost 6 bases and J lost 1, with 16 bases in between. The CDR3 spells CASRARGALAKNIQYF. CDR3 in DNA: TGTGCCAGCAGGGCCCGGGGGGCCCTGGCCAAAAACATTCAGTACTTC.

The genes are TRBV3-1 and TRBJ1-2, with D tentatively TRBD1 (5 bases). There are 15 residues in the CDR3. Germline V gene sequence: CDR1 LGHDT, CDR2 YNNKEL (reference sequence). The V end lost 3 bases, the J end lost 3 bases, and 14 bases lay between the germline ends. This CDR3 is CASSHWDRRDYGYTF. The DNA of the CDR3 is TGTGCCAGCAGCCATTGGGACCGACGGGACTATGGCTACACCTTC. The full variable domain, with the rest looked up from reference TRBV3-1 and TRBJ1-2, is DTAVSQTPKYLVTQMGNDKSIKCEQNLGHDTMYWYKQDSKKFLKIMFSYNNKELIINETVPNRFSPKSPDKAHLNLHINSLELGDSAVYFCASSHWDRRDYGYTFGSGTRLTVV.

This chain joins TRBV18 and TRBJ2-1; D is uncertain. The germline V and J ends were trimmed by 2 bases and 5 bases, with 4 bases remaining between them. The CDR3 sequence is 12 residues long. In germline, CDR1 is KGHSH, CDR2 LQKENI. For the CDR3, the DNA is TGTGCCAGCTCACCAGACCACAATGAGCAGTTCTTC. Encoded protein: CASSPDHNEQFF.

There are many counts of this clonotype. The chain is built from TRBV7-2 and TRBJ1-2; tentative D call: TRBD1 (6 bases). This CDR3 region has 15 residues. From germline, CDR1 is SGHTA and CDR2 FQGNSA. The V end was cut by 2 bases, the J end by 0 bases, with 10 bases between. The CDR3 coding sequence is TGTGCCAGCAGCTTACGGGGGGGCGCTAACTATGGCTACACCTTC. This gives the protein CASSLRGGANYGYTF.

The V and J genes are TRBV6-1 and TRBJ2-5; 7 nucleotides match TRBD2. The junction had 5 bases not matched to a gene; V was cut back by 8 bases and J by 2 bases. Germline assignment: CDR1 MNHNS and CDR2 SASEGT. CDR3 length: 13 amino acids. The CDR3 region has the DNA TGTGCCAGCGGAAACGGGGGGCAAGAGACCCAGTACTTC. This sequence encodes CASGNGGQETQYF.

The V and J genes are TRBV12-3 or TRBV12-4 and TRBJ2-1; D unclear. The CDR3 loop spans 12 amino acids. The ends were cut back, 2 bases at V and 8 bases at J, with 7 bases in the middle. The CDR3 DNA follows: TGTGCCAGCAGTTTAAGGCTGGATGAGCAGTTCTTC. Amino acid sequence: CASSLRLDEQFF.

The table lists this clonotype with a few counts. The chain employs TRBV29-1 and TRBJ2-7, with TRBD1 matching over 11 bases. Unmatched junction bases numbered 5, after V lost 6 bases and J lost 1 base. Germline V gene sequence: CDR1 SQVTM, CDR2 ANQGSEA. CDR3 length: 14 residues. The CDR3 loop is CSVDGTGGSYEQYF. For the CDR3, the DNA is TGCAGCGTAGACGGGACAGGGGGATCCTACGAGCAGTACTTC.

This clonotype was observed a handful of times. The chain has TRBV6-2 or TRBV6-3 and TRBJ1-2, with D hard to call. CDR1 and CDR2 (germline): MNHEY, SVGEGT. The V end lost 2 bases, the J end lost 4 bases, and 8 bases lay between the germline ends. The CDR3 covers 13 residues. The CDR3 DNA reads TGTGCCAGCAGTTACGAAGAAAGCTATGGCTACACCTTC. It specifies CASSYEESYGYTF.

The chain combines TRBV6-5 with TRBJ1-2; D is undetermined. Deletions cut 6 bases from V and 7 bases from J, with 12 bases between. The length of the CDR3 is 12 residues. Germline assignment: CDR1 MNHEY and CDR2 SVGAGI. The CDR3 loop is CASSVPGFGYTF. DNA for the CDR3: TGTGCCAGCAGCGTGCCTGGGTTTGGCTACACCTTC.

Only a few counts were recorded for this clonotype. This sequence joins TRBV10-3 and TRBJ1-1, with D unclear. The ends were cut back, 0 bases at V and 10 bases at J, with 18 bases in the middle. From germline, CDR1 is ENHRY and CDR2 SYGVKD. This CDR3 region has 15 residues. Written as DNA, the CDR3 is TGTGCCATCAGTGAGTCGATAACGTGGGAAGTTGGAGCTTTCTTT. It yields the protein CAISESITWEVGAFF.

This clonotype turned up a few times. V usage is TRBV30 and J usage is TRBJ1-1; no firm D call. V dropped 3 bases and J dropped 1 base, with 9 bases sitting between them. CDR3 length: 13 residues. CDR1 is GTSNPN, CDR2 SVGIG, per germline (reference sequence). CDR3: CAWSKARNTEAFF. CDR3 nucleotide sequence: TGTGCCTGGAGCAAGGCCCGGAACACTGAAGCTTTCTTT.

This clonotype was counted only a few times. The chain employs TRBV20-1 and TRBJ1-4; TRBD1 might be the D (5 bases). V lost 6 bases to trimming and J lost 4 bases, with 15 bases between them. The CDR3 contains 14 residues. Germline CDR1 and CDR2: DFQATT and SNEGSKA (reference sequence). CDR3: CSARPGTLNEKLFF. The CDR3, as DNA: TGCAGTGCCAGACCCGGGACCCTTAATGAAAAACTGTTTTTT.

This rearrangement joins TRBV11-2 to TRBJ2-3, with D perhaps TRBD1 (5 bases). The germline V and J ends were trimmed by 1 base and 6 bases, with 14 bases remaining between them. From germline, CDR1 is SGHAT and CDR2 FQNNGV. CDR3 length: 15 amino acids. The CDR3 is CASSLGGATVDTQYF. The CDR3 DNA is TGTGCCAGCAGCTTAGGGGGCGCCACGGTTGATACGCAGTATTTT.

This clonotype has a handful of counts. This chain uses TRBV20-1 with TRBJ2-7; weak D call: TRBD2 (6 bases). This CDR3 contains 14 residues. The V end lost 3 bases, the J end lost 3 bases, and 15 bases lay between the germline ends. The germline CDR1 and CDR2 sequences are DFQATT and SNEGSKA (reference sequence). CDR3: CSASEAGRGYEQYF. For the CDR3, the DNA is TGCAGTGCTAGCGAAGCGGGTAGGGGCTACGAGCAGTACTTC.

The chain recombines TRBV7-2 with TRBJ2-2, with 9 bases that match TRBD1. Germline V CDR1 and CDR2: SGHTA, FQGNSA. Unmatched junction bases numbered 12, after V lost 5 bases and J lost 5 bases. The CDR3 sequence is 17 residues long. The CDR3: CASSPLAGTGWTGELFF. CDR3 coding DNA: TGTGCCAGCAGCCCGTTGGCCGGGACAGGGTGGACCGGGGAGCTGTTTTTT.

This clonotype was picked up a small number of times. The J gene is TRBJ1-2, the V gene TRBV5-1; D remains unclear. The CDR3 is 14 residues long. Germline CDR1 SGHRS, CDR2 YFSETQ. Between the trimmed V and J ends, which lost 3 bases and 2 bases, there was a span of 11 bases. The CDR3, as DNA: TGCGCCAGCAGCTCCGAGACGGCCAACTATGGCTACACCTTC. This gives the protein CASSSETANYGYTF. The full variable domain, in which reference TRBV5-1 and TRBJ1-2 provide the parts outside the CDR3, is KAGVTQTPRYLIKTRGQQVTLSCSPISGHRSVSWYQQTPGQGLQFLFEYFSETQRNKGNFPGRFSGRQFSNSRSEMNVSTLELGDSALYLCASSSETANYGYTFGSGTRLTVV.

The chain combines TRBV9 with TRBJ1-6; D not certain. The CDR3 totals 12 residues. Trimming took off 0 bases at V and 13 bases at J, with 8 bases between the two ends. Germline values: CDR1 SGDLS, CDR2 YYNGEE. CDR3 DNA: TGTGCCAGCAGCGTAGGAGTAAAGCCCCTCCACTTT. Residues: CASSVGVKPLHF.

This clonotype has a count of ten or more. This chain joins TRBV20-1 and TRBJ1-1; no clear D. The CDR3 consists of 13 residues. The germline gives CDR1 DFQATT, CDR2 SNEGSKA (reference sequence). Trimming pared 3 bases from V and 4 bases from J, leaving 12 bases between. The CDR3 DNA sequence: TGCAGTGCTAGGTCCTTCGGCGGCACTGAAGCTTTCTTT. Translating gives CSARSFGGTEAFF.

This clonotype was seen a few times. The J gene is TRBJ2-3, the V gene TRBV7-2, with a possible D match to TRBD2 (7 bases). The CDR3 sequence is 14 residues long. V gave up 0 bases and J gave up 7 bases, with 11 bases separating them. From germline, CDR1 is SGHTA and CDR2 FQGNSA. The CDR3 loop reads CASSLAGGTYTQYF. CDR3 DNA sequence: TGTGCCAGCAGCTTAGCGGGAGGGACATATACGCAGTATTTT.